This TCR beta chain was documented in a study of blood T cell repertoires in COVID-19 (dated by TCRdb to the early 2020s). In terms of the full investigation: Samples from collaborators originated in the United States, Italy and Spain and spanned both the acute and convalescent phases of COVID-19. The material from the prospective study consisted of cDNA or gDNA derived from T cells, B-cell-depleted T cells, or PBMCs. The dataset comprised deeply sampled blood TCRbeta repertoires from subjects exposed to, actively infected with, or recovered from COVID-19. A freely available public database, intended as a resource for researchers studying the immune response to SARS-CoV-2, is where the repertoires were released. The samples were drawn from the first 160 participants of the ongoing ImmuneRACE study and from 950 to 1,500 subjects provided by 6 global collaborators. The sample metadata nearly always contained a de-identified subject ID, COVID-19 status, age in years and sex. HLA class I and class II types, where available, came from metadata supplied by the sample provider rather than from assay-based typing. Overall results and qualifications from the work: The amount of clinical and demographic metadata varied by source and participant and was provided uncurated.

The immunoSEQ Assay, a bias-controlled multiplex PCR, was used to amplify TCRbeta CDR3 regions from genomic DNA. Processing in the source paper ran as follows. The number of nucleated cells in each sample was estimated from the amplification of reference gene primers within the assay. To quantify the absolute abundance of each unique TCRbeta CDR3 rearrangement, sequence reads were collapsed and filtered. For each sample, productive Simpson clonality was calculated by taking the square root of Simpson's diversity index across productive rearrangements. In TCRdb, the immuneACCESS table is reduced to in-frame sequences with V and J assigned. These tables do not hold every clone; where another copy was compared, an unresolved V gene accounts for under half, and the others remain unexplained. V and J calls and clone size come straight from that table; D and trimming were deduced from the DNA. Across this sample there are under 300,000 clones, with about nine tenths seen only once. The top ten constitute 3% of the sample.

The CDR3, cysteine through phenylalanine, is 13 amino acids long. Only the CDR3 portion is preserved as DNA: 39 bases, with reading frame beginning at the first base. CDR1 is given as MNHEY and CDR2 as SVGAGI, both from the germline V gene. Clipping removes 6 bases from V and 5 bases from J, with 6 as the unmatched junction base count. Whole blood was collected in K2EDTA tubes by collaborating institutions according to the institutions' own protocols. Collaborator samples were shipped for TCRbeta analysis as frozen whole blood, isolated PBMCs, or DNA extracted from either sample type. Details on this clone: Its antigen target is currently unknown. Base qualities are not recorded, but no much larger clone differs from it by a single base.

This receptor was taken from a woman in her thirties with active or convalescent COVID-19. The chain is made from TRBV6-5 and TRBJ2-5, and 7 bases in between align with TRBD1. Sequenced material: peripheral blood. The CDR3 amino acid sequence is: CASSGTVRETQYF. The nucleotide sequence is TGTGCCAGCAGCGGGACAGTCCGGGAGACCCAGTACTTC.